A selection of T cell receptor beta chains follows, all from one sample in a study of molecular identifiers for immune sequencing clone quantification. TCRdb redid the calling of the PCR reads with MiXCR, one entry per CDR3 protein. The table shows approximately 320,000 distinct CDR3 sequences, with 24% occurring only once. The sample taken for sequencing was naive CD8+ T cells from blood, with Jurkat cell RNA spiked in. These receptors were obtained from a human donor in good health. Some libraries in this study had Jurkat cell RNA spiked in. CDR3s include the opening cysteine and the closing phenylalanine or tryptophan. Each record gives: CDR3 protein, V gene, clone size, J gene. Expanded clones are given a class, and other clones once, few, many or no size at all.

CASSQEGDGSDTQYF TRBV4-3 many TRBJ2-3
CATSSLYQETQYF TRBV15 - TRBJ2-5
CASSPQLAGGTLSTDTQYF TRBV7-9 many TRBJ2-3
CASSLARDGRPYEQYF TRBV7-9 few TRBJ2-7
CASSFSRGVNSPLHF TRBV27 few TRBJ1-6
CASSSTSLEKLFF TRBV28 - TRBJ1-4
CASSLSPGRHGELFF TRBV27 - TRBJ2-2
CASSQGTDFYEQYF TRBV4-3 many TRBJ2-7
CASSPWTGMNTEGFF TRBV5-6 - TRBJ1-1
CASSFSGSSGDTQYF TRBV5-5 many TRBJ2-3
CASSLEGREQYF TRBV7-6 many TRBJ2-7
CASSVYGSRNTQYF TRBV2 few TRBJ2-3
CASSFFGGTSYQETQYF TRBV28 many TRBJ2-5
CASRQGVAEAFF TRBV7-9 many TRBJ1-1
CASSQALTDTQYF TRBV4-1 - TRBJ2-3
CASSLEFDTQYF TRBV5-4 many TRBJ2-3
CSARDQLNTEAIF TRBV20-1 once TRBJ1-1
CASSRRGSENEQFF TRBV27 few TRBJ2-1
CASSSGSEKLFF TRBV7-9 - TRBJ1-4
CASREYSGTGDTQYF TRBV25-1 few TRBJ2-3